Listed here are 27 T cell receptor beta chains from one sample, sequenced in a study of vaccination and CD4 T cells after COVID-19. No antigen has been identified for these receptors. Oncomine TCR Beta short-read sequencing was applied to DNA from cultured CD4+ T cells. TCRdb passed the PCR reads through MiXCR, listing each CDR3 protein once. Here the sample spans around 26,000 distinct CDR3 sequences, 40% to 55% being singletons. As for treatment: approximately 10-day PBMC culture with coronavirus spike peptide pools or control peptides (ViraFEST assay). The starting material was CD4+ T cells from blood, cultured in vitro, obtained before SARS-CoV-2 vaccination. Source of these receptors: a human donor who received a COVID-19 vaccine.

This clonotype was picked up a small number of times. The chain carries TRBV6-1 and TRBJ1-6; no firm D call. Per germline, CDR1 MNHNS and CDR2 SASEGT. V dropped 6 bases and J dropped 8 bases, with 23 bases sitting between them. The CDR3 is 17 residues long. This CDR3 reads CASRADFGRYTYSPLHF. The CDR3 region has the DNA TGTGCCAGCAGGGCCGATTTCGGACGCTATACTTATTCACCCCTCCACTTT.

The chain recombines TRBV6-5 with TRBJ2-5, with D unclear. Germline CDR1 is MNHEY and CDR2 is SVGAGI. The CDR3 loop spans 15 amino acids. V dropped 0 bases and J dropped 5 bases, with 13 bases sitting between them. The CDR3 DNA is TGTGCCAGCAGTTACTCGTGGAGCACCTTGGAGACCCAGTACTTC. The encoded protein is CASSYSWSTLETQYF.

The sample holds one count of this clonotype. V usage is TRBV18 and J usage is TRBJ2-7; TRBD1 matches 7 bases. The germline gives CDR1 KGHSH, CDR2 LQKENI. V dropped 5 bases and J dropped 1; count of bases not matched to a gene: 5. The CDR3 length is 14 residues. CDR3 amino acids: CASSADRKSYEQYF. The CDR3 coding sequence is TGTGCCAGCTCAGCGGACAGGAAATCCTACGAGCAGTACTTC.

The chain joins TRBV10-3 to TRBJ2-7; either TRBD1 or TRBD2 may fit D (6 bases each). CDR1 is ENHRY and CDR2 is SYGVKD in the germline V gene. Trimming shortened V by 10 bases and J by 3 bases, and 16 bases separated the two germline ends. The CDR3 has 13 residues. CDR3 amino acids: CATTDGGDYEQYF. CDR3 in DNA: TGTGCCACCACAGACGGGGGCGACTACGAGCAGTACTTC.

The V gene is TRBV15, the J gene TRBJ1-1, with TRBD1 as a possible D gene (5 bases). The length of the CDR3 is 13 residues. Deletions cut 5 bases from V and 5 bases from J, with 12 bases between. Per the germline V gene, CDR1 is LNHNV and CDR2 is YYDKDF (reference sequence). The CDR3 here is CATSLERGTEAFF. CDR3 nucleotide sequence: TGTGCCACCAGCCTAGAAAGGGGAACTGAAGCTTTCTTT.

The gene calls are TRBV19 and TRBJ1-1, with 8 nucleotides matching TRBD1. The CDR3 contains 17 residues. Per the germline V gene, CDR1 is LNHDA and CDR2 is SQIVND (reference sequence). V gave up 1 base and J gave up 1 base; unmatched junction bases: 8. This CDR3 reads CASSIGTGRVTNTEAFF. CDR3 nucleotide sequence: TGTGCCAGTAGTATAGGGACAGGGAGGGTAACGAACACTGAAGCTTTCTTT.

A few counts support this clonotype. The chain is built from TRBV7-9 and TRBJ1-2, with TRBD1 as a possible D gene (6 bases). Germline V gene lookup returns CDR1 SEHNR and CDR2 FQNEAQ (reference sequence). V lost 0 bases and J 4 bases, leaving 15 bases between the germline ends. This CDR3 spans 16 amino acids. The CDR3 here is CASSLAYPDSTYGYTF. The CDR3 DNA sequence: TGTGCCAGCAGCTTAGCGTATCCGGACAGTACCTATGGCTACACCTTC. Together with reference TRBV7-9 and TRBJ1-2, the CDR3 gives the full variable domain: DTGVSQNPRHKITKRGQNVTFRCDPISEHNRLYWYRQTLGQGPEFLTYFQNEAQLEKSRLLSDRFSAERPKGSFSTLEIQRTEQGDSAMYLCASSLAYPDSTYGYTFGSGTRLTVV.

This rearrangement joins TRBV11-3 to TRBJ2-3; D might be TRBD2 (6 bases). This CDR3 comprises 16 residues. CDR1 is SGHNT, CDR2 YENEEA, per germline. Trimming stripped 3 bases from V and 2 bases from J, with 15 bases between. This chain's CDR3 is CASSFRIGGVTDTQYF. CDR3 bases: TGTGCCAGCAGCTTTAGAATTGGCGGGGTCACAGATACGCAGTATTTT.

The V and J genes are TRBV19 and TRBJ1-1; no definite D call. Trimming cost V 8 bases and J 5 bases, with 12 bases left between them. This CDR3 contains 12 residues. From germline, CDR1 is LNHDA and CDR2 SQIVND (reference sequence). The CDR3 is CASLTVGTEAFF. The CDR3 DNA follows: TGTGCCAGTCTGACGGTGGGGACTGAAGCTTTCTTT.

The chain carries TRBV21-1 and TRBJ2-5; the table's D call, TRBD2, has no DNA check behind it. TRBV21-1 is given as a pseudogene. The CDR3 length is 16 residues. The CDR3 is CASSNNKRGGRETQYF. The CDR3 DNA follows: TGTGCCAGCAGCAACAACAAGCGGGGGGGCCGGGAGACCCAGTACTTC.

This clonotype was observed a handful of times. Here the CDR3 reads CASSSGTGGRTGELFF. DNA for the CDR3: TGTGCCAGCAGTTCCGGGACAGGGGGCCGGACCGGGGAGCTGTTTTTT. The V call is TRBV6-5, the J call TRBJ2-2, with TRBD1 matching 12 bases. The V gene's germline CDR1 is MNHEY and CDR2 SVGAGI. The V gene end was trimmed by 4 bases and the J gene end by 5 bases; junction bases not matched to a gene: 5. CDR3 length equals 16 residues.

This clonotype was observed a few times. The chain recombines TRBV19 with TRBJ1-5; D is ambiguous. The germline V gene has CDR1 LNHDA and CDR2 SQIVND (reference sequence). The CDR3 covers 16 residues. Deletions cut 3 bases from V and 2 bases from J, with 14 bases between. The CDR3 loop reads CASSMNEGYRNQPQHF. The CDR3 DNA reads as TGTGCCAGTAGTATGAACGAGGGATATCGCAATCAGCCCCAGCATTTT.

Note on this clonotype: A junction end diverges from the germline sequence, so it may reflect a read error. The DNA of the CDR3 is TGCGCTAGCAGTGGGGGAGTTGAGAGGAACACTGAAGCTTTCTTT. Translated: CASSGGVERNTEAFF. The chain has TRBV10-1 and TRBJ1-1; tentative D call: TRBD1 (5 bases). CDR1 and CDR2 (germline): WNHNN, SYGVQD (reference sequence). The CDR3 totals 15 residues.

Only a few counts were recorded for this clonotype. The gene calls are TRBV12-3 or TRBV12-4 and TRBJ1-1, with D possibly being TRBD1 (6 bases). Trimming stripped 7 bases from V and 5 bases from J, with 14 bases between. There are 13 residues in the CDR3. CDR3 coding DNA: TGTGCCAGCACCCAGGGGATTGGGACTGAAGCTTTCTTT. Translation: CASTQGIGTEAFF.

This clonotype turned up a few times. This rearrangement joins TRBV7-2 to TRBJ1-2; 8 nucleotides match TRBD1. CDR3 size: 14 residues. The germline CDR1 and CDR2 sequences are SGHTA and FQGNSA. Trimming took 4 bases from V and 8 from J; bases not matched to a gene: 9. The CDR3 reads CASSSGTGRGGYTF. CDR3 DNA: TGTGCCAGCAGCTCCGGGACAGGCAGGGGAGGCTACACCTTC.

The chain couples TRBV2 to TRBJ1-6, with 8 bases matching TRBD1. The length of the CDR3 is 14 residues. J gave up 7 bases and V 7 bases, and 6 bases lay outside the gene matches. The germline V gene has CDR1 SNHLY and CDR2 FYNNEI. This chain's CDR3 is CASKPGTGNSPLHF. The CDR3 DNA is TGTGCCAGCAAGCCAGGGACAGGCAATTCACCCCTCCACTTT.

This clonotype was counted between two and nine times. The rearrangement links TRBV20-1 to TRBJ2-5; 12 positions match TRBD2. After removal of 3 bases from V and 2 bases from J, the junction contained 7 bases not matched to a gene. The CDR3 covers 16 residues. Germline V CDR1 and CDR2: DFQATT, SNEGSKA (reference sequence). The CDR3 DNA follows: TGCAGTGCTAGGGACGGACTAGCGGGGATTCAAGAGACCCAGTACTTC. As protein: CSARDGLAGIQETQYF.

The chain joins TRBV20-1 to TRBJ2-5, with D hard to call. CDR1 DFQATT and CDR2 SNEGSKA come from the germline V gene (reference sequence). Trimming removed 8 bases at V and 4 bases at J, with 11 bases between. CDR3 length: 11 residues. The CDR3 DNA reads TGCAGTACTATGGGTCCAGAGACCCAGTACTTC. It translates to CSTMGPETQYF.

This rearrangement joins TRBV5-4 to TRBJ2-7; the D gene is possibly TRBD2 (6 bases). V lost 4 bases and J lost 4, with 21 bases in between. The CDR3 runs to 16 residues. Germline-derived CDR1 and CDR2 are SGHNT and YYREEE (reference sequence). The CDR3 loop reads CASSVGLSGTLYEQYF. The CDR3 nucleotides are TGTGCCAGCAGCGTAGGCTTATCCGGGACTCTTTACGAGCAGTACTTC.

This clonotype came up once. The rearrangement links TRBV7-9 to TRBJ1-4, with D possibly matching TRBD1 (5 bases). V shed 8 bases and J shed 6 bases, with 22 bases lying between them. The CDR3 is made up of 16 amino acids. Germline CDR1 and CDR2: SEHNR and FQNEAQ (reference sequence). CDR3 nucleotide sequence: TGTGCCAGCGGCACCCTCGGTGGGGGAGGAGATGAAAAACTGTTTTTT. It translates to CASGTLGGGGDEKLFF.

The chain uses TRBV2 and TRBJ2-3, with D uncertain. V lost 10 bases, J lost 2 bases, and 16 bases lay in between. Per the germline V gene, CDR1 is SNHLY and CDR2 is FYNNEI. This CDR3 comprises 14 residues. CDR3 loop: CATKRGDYTDTQYF. The CDR3 DNA reads TGTGCCACCAAACGTGGGGATTACACAGATACGCAGTATTTT.

J is TRBJ1-2 and V is TRBV7-2; weak D call: TRBD1 (5 bases). The CDR3 runs to 13 residues. V lost 8 bases, J lost 6 bases, and 16 bases lay in between. The V gene's germline CDR1 is SGHTA and CDR2 FQGNSA. The CDR3 loop reads CASRSPTDHGYTF. DNA of the CDR3: TGTGCCAGCCGGTCGCCGACAGACCATGGCTACACCTTC.

The DNA for the CDR3 is TGCGCCAGCAGCTTCATGTACGGTAGCACAGATACGCAGTATTTT. Protein: CASSFMYGSTDTQYF. The genes are TRBV5-1 and TRBJ2-3; D not certain. The germline V gene has CDR1 SGHRS and CDR2 YFSETQ. Between the trimmed V and J ends, which lost 2 bases and 0 bases, there was a span of 10 bases. CDR3 size: 15 residues. The entire variable domain, with the rest obtained from reference TRBV5-1 and TRBJ2-3, is as follows: KAGVTQTPRYLIKTRGQQVTLSCSPISGHRSVSWYQQTPGQGLQFLFEYFSETQRNKGNFPGRFSGRQFSNSRSEMNVSTLELGDSALYLCASSFMYGSTDTQYFGPGTRLTVL.

The J gene is TRBJ2-7, the V gene TRBV11-3; a weak D match, TRBD2 (5 bases). The V gene's germline CDR1 is SGHNT and CDR2 YENEEA. This CDR3 comprises 13 residues. V lost 5 bases, J lost 3 bases, and 11 bases lay in between. The CDR3 region is CASSPDGNYEQYF. The CDR3, as DNA: TGTGCCAGCAGCCCTGACGGGAACTACGAGCAGTACTTC.

This rearrangement joins TRBV10-3 to TRBJ2-3, with 7 positions matching TRBD1. Trimming at V came to 6 bases and at J to 2 bases, leaving 14 bases not matched to a gene. The V gene's germline CDR1 is ENHRY and CDR2 SYGVKD. This CDR3 has 17 amino acids. For the CDR3, the DNA is TGTGCCATCAGGGAGGATAACAGGGGAGAGGACACAGATACGCAGTATTTT. It yields the protein CAIREDNRGEDTDTQYF.

This clonotype occurred a few times. The V and J genes are TRBV2 and TRBJ1-2; D possibly corresponds to TRBD1 (5 bases). Per germline, CDR1 SNHLY and CDR2 FYNNEI. This CDR3 region has 12 residues. V lost 4 bases and J lost 6, with 9 bases in between. The CDR3 region has the DNA TGTGCCAGCAGTGCAGGGACCCATGGCTACACCTTC. This sequence encodes CASSAGTHGYTF. Complete variable domain (other parts from reference TRBV2 and TRBJ1-2): EPEVTQTPSHQVTQMGQEVILRCVPISNHLYFYWYRQILGQKVEFLVSFYNNEISEKSEIFDDQFSVERPDGSNFTLKIRSTKLEDSAMYFCASSAGTHGYTFGSGTRLTVV.

This clonotype was found a few times. This chain joins TRBV9 and TRBJ1-1; 8 bases fit TRBD1. This CDR3 has 15 amino acids. Looked up from germline, CDR1 is SGDLS and CDR2 is YYNGEE. V shed 1 base, J shed 2 bases, and the junction held 4 bases outside the gene matches. The CDR3, as DNA: TGTGCCAGCAGCGTATCTGACAGGGGAAACACTGAAGCTTTCTTT. This codes for CASSVSDRGNTEAFF.